Each of the 30 T cell receptor beta chains below was sequenced from the same sample in a study of blood T cell repertoires in COVID-19. The assay was immunoSEQ multiplex PCR, and TCRdb's table has in-frame clones only and misses some. The profile shows under 300,000 clones, about 79% of them singletons. Sequenced: peripheral blood. The receptors come from a woman in her thirties or forties who had recovered from COVID-19.

The sample holds one count of this clone. V and J are TRBV7-9 and TRBJ2-2; TRBD2 is a possible D gene (7 bases). V dropped 4 bases and J dropped 2 bases, with 8 bases sitting between them. The CDR3 has 14 amino acids. CDR1 is SEHNR and CDR2 is FQNEAQ in the germline V gene (reference sequence). The CDR3 loop is CASSWGGNTGELFF. The CDR3, as DNA: TGTGCCAGCAGCTGGGGGGGCAACACCGGGGAGCTGTTTTTT.

This chain links TRBV19 with TRBJ1-4; TRBD1 matches 12 bases. The CDR3 length is 17 residues. V shed 4 bases, J shed 8 bases, and the junction held 11 bases outside the gene matches. Germline V gives CDR1 LNHDA, CDR2 SQIVND (reference sequence). For the CDR3, the DNA is TGTGCCAGTAGTAGAGGGACAGGGGGCTCCGGGCCCGAAAAACTGTTTTTT. Translation: CASSRGTGGSGPEKLFF.

The CDR3 loop is CASMKDFYGYTF. The DNA of the CDR3 is TGTGCCAGTATGAAGGACTTCTATGGCTACACCTTC. The chain couples TRBV19 to TRBJ1-2; D gene ambiguous. V was shortened by 7 bases and J by 4 bases, with 10 bases between the two germline ends. Germline V gene sequence: CDR1 LNHDA, CDR2 SQIVND (reference sequence). This CDR3 contains 12 residues.

The rearrangement joins TRBV6-5 to TRBJ1-5; 9 bases map to TRBD1. J lost 3 bases, V lost 6 bases, and 3 bases had no gene match. CDR1 and CDR2 (germline): MNHEY, SVGAGI. CDR3 length equals 14 residues. DNA for the CDR3: TGTGCCAGCAGGAGGACAGGGGACAATCAGCCCCAGCATTTT. Translation gives CASRRTGDNQPQHF.

V usage is TRBV3-1 (or the pseudogene TRBV3-2) and J usage is TRBJ1-2; 8 positions agree with TRBD1. The CDR3 is made up of 15 amino acids. Germline assignment: CDR1 LGHDT and CDR2 YNNKEL (reference sequence). The junction had 14 bases not matched to a gene; V was cut back by 6 bases and J by 8 bases. CDR3 sequence: CASRNELDRAEGYTF. DNA of the CDR3: TGTGCCAGCAGAAACGAATTGGACAGGGCCGAAGGCTACACCTTC.

The V call is TRBV3-1 (or the pseudogene TRBV3-2), the J call TRBJ1-5, with no clear D. CDR3 length: 16 amino acids. V was clipped by 8 bases and J by 0 bases, with 17 bases between them. Germline CDR1 is LGHDT and CDR2 is YNNKEL (reference sequence). The CDR3 DNA reads TGTGCCAGCCTGGAGGGCTCCCTCCGTAGCAATCAGCCCCAGCATTTT. As protein: CASLEGSLRSNQPQHF.

The chain employs TRBV12-2 and TRBJ1-5. TRBV12-2 is listed as a pseudogene. The CDR3 sequence is 16 residues long. The CDR3 region has the DNA TGTGCAAGTCGCTCAAGCGCCTCCTATAGCAATCAGCCCCAGCATTTT. It encodes CASRSSASYSNQPQHF.

The V and J genes are TRBV7-8 and TRBJ2-2, with D possibly TRBD1 on 5 matching bases. V was cut by 5 bases and J by 0 bases, with 13 bases left in between. Germline V gene lookup returns CDR1 SGHVS and CDR2 FQNEAQ. There are 16 residues in the CDR3. The CDR3 spells CASSPLTRANTGELFF. The CDR3 nucleotides are TGTGCCAGCAGCCCCTTGACCAGGGCGAACACCGGGGAGCTGTTTTTT.

CDR3 residues: CASSLAAGGQETQYF. The DNA of the CDR3 is TGTGCCAGCAGCTTAGCGGCGGGGGGGCAAGAGACCCAGTACTTC. The V call is TRBV7-9, the J call TRBJ2-5; 9 nucleotides line up with TRBD2. This CDR3 has 15 amino acids. Germline lookup yields CDR1 SEHNR and CDR2 FQNEAQ (reference sequence). The J segment lost 2 bases and the V segment lost 0 bases, leaving 1 base of the junction unmatched.

This clone was detected a few times. The V call is TRBV6-5, the J call TRBJ1-5, with 7 bases lining up with TRBD1. The length of the CDR3 is 15 residues. The germline V gene has CDR1 MNHEY and CDR2 SVGAGI. Losses at the gene ends were 2 bases for V and 7 bases for J; bases not matched to a gene: 8. CDR3 sequence: CASSYATGPDQPQHF. The CDR3 DNA reads as TGTGCCAGCAGTTACGCGACAGGGCCTGACCAGCCCCAGCATTTT.

The chain joins TRBV19 to TRBJ1-5, with TRBD1 matching 10 bases. With 4 bases clipped from V and 5 bases from J, the junction kept 8 bases outside the gene matches. The CDR3 has 16 residues. Germline loops: CDR1 LNHDA, CDR2 SQIVND (reference sequence). The CDR3 loop reads CASSTPRDRGDQPQHF. Here the CDR3 DNA reads TGTGCCAGTAGTACGCCGAGGGACAGGGGCGATCAGCCCCAGCATTTT.

This clone appeared many times. This chain connects TRBV4-1 to TRBJ1-5; D may be TRBD1 (5 bases). The V gene lost 1 base and the J gene lost 5 bases, with 21 bases spanning the gap. Germline loops: CDR1 MGHRA, CDR2 YSYEKL. The CDR3 is made up of 18 amino acids. The CDR3 here is CASSQGSSGIGFDQPQHF. CDR3 bases: TGCGCCAGCAGCCAAGGATCTTCAGGGATAGGGTTTGATCAGCCCCAGCATTTT.

V usage is TRBV14 and J usage is TRBJ1-2; no firm D call. There are 13 residues in the CDR3. Trimming pared 1 base from V and 8 bases from J, leaving 11 bases between. Germline CDR1 reads SGHDN; CDR2 reads FVKESK. In nucleotides, the CDR3 is TGTGCCAGCAGCCAAGTCAAGGGCGGGGGCTACACCTTC. Protein: CASSQVKGGGYTF.

This rearrangement joins TRBV5-1 to TRBJ1-2, with 9 bases that match TRBD1. The trim removed 2 bases at V and 7 bases at J, leaving 9 bases unmatched. CDR3 length: 15 amino acids. Per germline, CDR1 SGHRS and CDR2 YFSETQ. The CDR3 sequence is CASSLSRDRAFGYTF. As DNA, the CDR3 is TGCGCCAGCAGCTTATCCCGGGACAGGGCTTTTGGCTACACCTTC.

The V call is TRBV18, the J call TRBJ2-2, with 9 bases fitting TRBD1. The CDR3 runs to 16 residues. Germline CDR1 and CDR2: KGHSH and LQKENI. V dropped 3 bases and J dropped 1; count of bases not matched to a gene: 3. CDR3 residues: CASSPRDRVNTGELFF. The DNA for the CDR3 is TGTGCCAGCTCACCCCGGGACAGGGTGAACACCGGGGAGCTGTTTTTT.

V gene TRBV10-2 combines with J gene TRBJ1-4, with TRBD1 identical over 12 bases. The CDR3 length is 17 residues. The V and J ends lost 3 bases and 5 bases, in that order; junction bases with no gene match: 7. Germline CDR1 is WSHSY and CDR2 is SAAADI. The CDR3 bases are TGCGCCAGCAGTGATTTTGGGACAGGGGGCCCGAATGAAAAACTGTTTTTT. It yields the protein CASSDFGTGGPNEKLFF.

The chain carries TRBV7-2 and TRBJ2-7, with D possibly TRBD2 on 6 matching bases. Per the germline V gene, CDR1 is SGHTA and CDR2 is FQGNSA. This CDR3 contains 14 residues. Trimming shortened V by 5 bases and J by 4 bases, and 15 bases separated the two germline ends. The CDR3 nucleotides are TGTGCCAGCAGCACCAGGGACTCGGGGTACGAGCAGTACTTC. It is translated as CASSTRDSGYEQYF.

The rearrangement links TRBV2 to TRBJ2-1, with no clear D. This CDR3 region has 13 residues. Between the trimmed V and J ends, which lost 1 base and 4 bases, there was a span of 5 bases. Germline CDR1 reads SNHLY; CDR2 reads FYNNEI. CDR3 region: CASSEGLYNEQFF. The CDR3 nucleotides are TGTGCCAGCAGTGAAGGTCTGTACAATGAGCAGTTCTTC.

In its sample, this clone was seen a few times. The J gene is TRBJ1-5, the V gene TRBV5-4; D is possibly TRBD1 (6 bases). The CDR3 runs to 14 residues. Germline CDR1 reads SGHNT; CDR2 reads YYREEE (reference sequence). Trimming removed 2 bases from V and 6 bases from J, with 12 bases in between. CDR3 DNA sequence: TGTGCCAGCAGCTTCCCAGGGGAAGGTCAGCCCCAGCATTTT. Its protein product is CASSFPGEGQPQHF.

This clone was counted only a few times. The chain has TRBV5-1 and TRBJ2-1; a weak D match, TRBD2 (5 bases). CDR1 is SGHRS, CDR2 YFSETQ, per germline. V lost 0 bases, J lost 9 bases, and 10 bases lay in between. This CDR3 is built from 13 residues. The CDR3: CASSLGGSGEQFF. In DNA, the CDR3 is TGCGCCAGCAGCTTGGGGGGAAGCGGTGAGCAGTTCTTC.

This clone was counted between two and nine times. The chain employs TRBV6-5 and TRBJ1-5; D unclear. CDR1 is MNHEY, CDR2 SVGAGI, per germline. V lost 0 bases, J lost 9 bases, and 15 bases lay in between. The CDR3 runs 15 residues. CDR3 region: CASSYSSGSIWPQHF. The CDR3 bases are TGTGCCAGCAGTTACTCGTCCGGGTCGATATGGCCCCAGCATTTT.

J is TRBJ2-3 and V is TRBV2, with TRBD2 matching over 12 bases. Per the germline V gene, CDR1 is SNHLY and CDR2 is FYNNEI. This CDR3 is 19 amino acids long. With 4 bases clipped from V and 5 bases from J, the junction kept 16 bases outside the gene matches. The CDR3 DNA sequence: TGTGCCAGCAGTGGGGAGCTAAGGCTAGCGGGGGGGCGCGAAGATACGCAGTATTTT. Its translation is CASSGELRLAGGREDTQYF.

The chain employs TRBV9 and TRBJ2-1; 9 bases map to TRBD1. Per germline, CDR1 SGDLS and CDR2 YYNGEE. The CDR3 sequence is 15 residues long. Trimming took 3 bases from V and 2 from J; bases not matched to a gene: 3. Written as DNA, the CDR3 is TGTGCCAGCAGCGGGGACAGGGCGACCTACAATGAGCAGTTCTTC. It yields the protein CASSGDRATYNEQFF.

V gene TRBV12-3 or TRBV12-4 combines with J gene TRBJ1-1; D unclear. The CDR3 is 13 residues long. V was trimmed by 5 bases and J by 11 bases, leaving 18 bases between them. CDR3 DNA: TGTGCCAGCAGTCCTCGACGACTCGTTAGGGCTTTCTTT. This gives the protein CASSPRRLVRAFF.

This chain joins TRBV4-2 and TRBJ2-7; TRBD2 matches 10 bases. The CDR3 covers 15 residues. V shed 4 bases and J 7 bases; nucleotides not matched to a gene: 10. Looked up from germline, CDR1 is LGHNA and CDR2 is YNFKEQ. The CDR3 here is CASSPAGAGGREQYF. CDR3 sequence (DNA): TGTGCCAGCAGCCCTGCCGGAGCGGGGGGGAGGGAGCAGTACTTC.

The rearrangement links TRBV5-6 to TRBJ1-2; no firm D call. V dropped 0 bases and J dropped 2 bases, with 5 bases sitting between them. The CDR3 length is 13 residues. Germline V CDR1 and CDR2: SGHDT, YYEEEE. The DNA of the CDR3 is TGTGCCAGCAGCTTGGAACGGAACTATGGCTACACCTTC. Residues: CASSLERNYGYTF.

The CDR3: CASSFTGGAYNEQFF. CDR3 bases: TGTGCCAGCAGCTTTACAGGGGGCGCCTACAATGAGCAGTTCTTC. The chain is built from TRBV11-2 and TRBJ2-1; TRBD1 matches 9 bases. The germline V gene encodes CDR1 SGHAT and CDR2 FQNNGV. The CDR3 length is 15 residues. The V gene end was trimmed by 3 bases and the J gene end by 2 bases; junction bases not matched to a gene: 2.

The chain couples TRBV15 to TRBJ2-7; D is unresolved. V was pared by 3 bases and J by 5 bases, with 23 bases between. The CDR3 is 17 amino acids. CDR1 and CDR2 (germline): LNHNV, YYDKDF (reference sequence). This CDR3 is CATSSDSQTFALHEQYF. The CDR3 DNA reads TGTGCCACCAGCAGCGACTCCCAAACTTTCGCGCTCCACGAGCAGTACTTC.

The chain combines TRBV5-1 with TRBJ1-6, with 9 bases fitting TRBD1. V was pared by 4 bases and J by 10 bases, with 6 bases of the junction left unmatched. This CDR3 region has 14 residues. Germline CDR1 and CDR2: SGHRS and YFSETQ. CDR3 DNA: TGCGCCAGCAGCCTGGGACAGGGAGGCTCACCCCTCCACTTT. Residues: CASSLGQGGSPLHF.

The V call is TRBV3-1 (or the pseudogene TRBV3-2), the J call TRBJ2-7; TRBD2 is a possible D gene (6 bases). Trimming removed 1 base at V and 7 bases at J, with 14 bases between. Per germline, CDR1 LGHDT and CDR2 YNNKEL (reference sequence). The CDR3 has 14 amino acids. CDR3: CASSQGFAGREQYF. In nucleotides, the CDR3 is TGTGCCAGCAGCCAAGGATTCGCGGGGAGGGAGCAGTACTTC.